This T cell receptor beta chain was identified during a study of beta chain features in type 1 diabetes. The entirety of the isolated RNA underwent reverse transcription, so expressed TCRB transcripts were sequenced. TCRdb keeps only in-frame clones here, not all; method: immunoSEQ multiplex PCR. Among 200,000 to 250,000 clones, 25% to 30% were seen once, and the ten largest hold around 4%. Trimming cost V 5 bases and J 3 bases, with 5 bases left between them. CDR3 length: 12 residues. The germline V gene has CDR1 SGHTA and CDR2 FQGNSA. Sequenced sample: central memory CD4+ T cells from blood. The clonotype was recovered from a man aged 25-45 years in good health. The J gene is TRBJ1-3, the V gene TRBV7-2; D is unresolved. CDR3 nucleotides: TGTGCCAGCAGCCTGATTGGAAACACCATATATTTT. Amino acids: CASSLIGNTIYF.